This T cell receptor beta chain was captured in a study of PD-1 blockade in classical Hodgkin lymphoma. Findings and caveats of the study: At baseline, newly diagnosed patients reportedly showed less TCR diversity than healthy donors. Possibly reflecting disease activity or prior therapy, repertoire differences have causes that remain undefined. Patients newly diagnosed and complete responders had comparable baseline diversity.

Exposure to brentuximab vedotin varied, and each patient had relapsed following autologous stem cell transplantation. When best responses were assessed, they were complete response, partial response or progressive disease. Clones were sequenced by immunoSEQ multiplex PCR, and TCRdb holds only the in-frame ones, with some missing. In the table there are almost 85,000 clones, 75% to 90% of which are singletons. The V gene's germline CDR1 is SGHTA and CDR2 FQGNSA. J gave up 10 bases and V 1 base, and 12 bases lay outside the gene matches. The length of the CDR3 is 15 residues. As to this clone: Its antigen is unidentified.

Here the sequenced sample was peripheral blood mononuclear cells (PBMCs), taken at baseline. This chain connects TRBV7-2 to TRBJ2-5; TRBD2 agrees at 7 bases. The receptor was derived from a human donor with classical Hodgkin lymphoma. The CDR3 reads CASSLDYGRPEDQYF. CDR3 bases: TGTGCCAGCAGCTTAGATTACGGGAGGCCAGAAGACCAGTACTTC.